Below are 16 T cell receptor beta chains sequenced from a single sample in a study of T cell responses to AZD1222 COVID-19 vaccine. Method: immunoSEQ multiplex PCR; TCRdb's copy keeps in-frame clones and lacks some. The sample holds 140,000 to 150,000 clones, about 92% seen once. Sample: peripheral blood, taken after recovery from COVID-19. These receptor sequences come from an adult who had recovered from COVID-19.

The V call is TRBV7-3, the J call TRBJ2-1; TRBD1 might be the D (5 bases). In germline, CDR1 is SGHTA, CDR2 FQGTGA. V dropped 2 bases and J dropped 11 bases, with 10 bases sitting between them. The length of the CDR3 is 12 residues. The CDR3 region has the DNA TGTGCCAGCAGCTTACAGGGTGGAAAGCAGTTCTTC. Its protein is CASSLQGGKQFF.

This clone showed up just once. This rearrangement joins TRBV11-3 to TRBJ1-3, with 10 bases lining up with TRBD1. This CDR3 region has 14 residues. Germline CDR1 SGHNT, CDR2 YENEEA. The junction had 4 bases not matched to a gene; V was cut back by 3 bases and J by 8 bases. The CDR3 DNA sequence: TGTGCCAGCAGCTTCGGGACAGGGGAAGACACCATATATTTT. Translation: CASSFGTGEDTIYF. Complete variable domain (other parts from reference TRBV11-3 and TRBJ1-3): EAGVVQSPRYKIIEKKQPVAFWCNPISGHNTLYWYLQNLGQGPELLIRYENEEAVDDSQLPKDRFSAERLKGVDSTLKIQPAELGDSAVYLCASSFGTGEDTIYFGEGSWLTVV.

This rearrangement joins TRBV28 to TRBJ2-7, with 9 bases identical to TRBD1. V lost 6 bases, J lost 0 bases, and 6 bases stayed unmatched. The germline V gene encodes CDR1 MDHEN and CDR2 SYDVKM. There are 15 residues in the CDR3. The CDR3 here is CASRPTGGASYEQYF. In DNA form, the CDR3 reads TGTGCCAGCAGACCGACAGGGGGTGCCTCCTACGAGCAGTACTTC.

The CDR3 is CASRTGKGDNEQFF. In nucleotides, the CDR3 is TGTGCCAGCAGGACAGGGAAAGGGGACAATGAGCAGTTCTTC. V is TRBV2 and J is TRBJ2-1, with TRBD1 identical over 7 bases. V lost 6 bases to trimming and J lost 5 bases; unmatched junction nucleotides: 7. CDR1 SNHLY and CDR2 FYNNEI come from the germline V gene. CDR3 length: 14 residues.

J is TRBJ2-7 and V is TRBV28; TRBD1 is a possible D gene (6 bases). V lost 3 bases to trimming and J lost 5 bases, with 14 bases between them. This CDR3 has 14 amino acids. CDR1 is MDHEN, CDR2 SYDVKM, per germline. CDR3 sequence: CASSFANRVHEQYF. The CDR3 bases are TGTGCCAGCAGTTTCGCCAACAGGGTACACGAGCAGTACTTC.

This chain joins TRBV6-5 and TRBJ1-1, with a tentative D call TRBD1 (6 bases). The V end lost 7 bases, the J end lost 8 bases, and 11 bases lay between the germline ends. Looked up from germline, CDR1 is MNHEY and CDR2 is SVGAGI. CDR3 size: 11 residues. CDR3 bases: TGTGCCAGCATGAGACAGGCAGAAGCTTTCTTT. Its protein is CASMRQAEAFF.

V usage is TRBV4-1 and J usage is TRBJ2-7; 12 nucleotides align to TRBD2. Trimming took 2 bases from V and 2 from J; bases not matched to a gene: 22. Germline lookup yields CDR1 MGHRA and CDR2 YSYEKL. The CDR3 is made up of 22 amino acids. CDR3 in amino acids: CASSQTASPLAGGKRTPYEQYF. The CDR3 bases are TGCGCCAGCAGCCAAACCGCGTCCCCACTAGCGGGAGGTAAGAGGACTCCCTACGAGCAGTACTTC.

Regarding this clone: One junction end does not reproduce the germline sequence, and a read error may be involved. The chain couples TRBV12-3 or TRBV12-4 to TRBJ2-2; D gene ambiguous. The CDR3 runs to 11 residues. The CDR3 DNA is TGTGCCAGCAGTCTAGGGCCTACCGTTGTTTTT. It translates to CASSLGPTVVF.

This CDR3 reads CASSLTTSGKRDTQYF. The CDR3 DNA sequence: TGCGCCAGCAGCTTGACGACTAGCGGGAAAAGGGATACGCAGTATTTT. The chain is built from TRBV5-1 and TRBJ2-3; 11 bases fit TRBD2. The CDR3 covers 16 residues. CDR1 is SGHRS and CDR2 is YFSETQ in the germline V gene. V lost 1 base to trimming and J lost 6 bases; unmatched junction nucleotides: 7. Complete variable domain (other parts from reference TRBV5-1 and TRBJ2-3): KAGVTQTPRYLIKTRGQQVTLSCSPISGHRSVSWYQQTPGQGLQFLFEYFSETQRNKGNFPGRFSGRQFSNSRSEMNVSTLELGDSALYLCASSLTTSGKRDTQYFGPGTRLTVL.

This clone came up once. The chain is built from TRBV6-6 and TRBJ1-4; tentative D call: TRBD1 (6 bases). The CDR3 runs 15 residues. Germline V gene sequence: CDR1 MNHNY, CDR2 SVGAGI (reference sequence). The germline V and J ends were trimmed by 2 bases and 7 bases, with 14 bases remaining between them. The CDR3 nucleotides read TGTGCCAGCAGTTACACACAGGGTGGGGTTGAAAAACTGTTTTTT. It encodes CASSYTQGGVEKLFF.

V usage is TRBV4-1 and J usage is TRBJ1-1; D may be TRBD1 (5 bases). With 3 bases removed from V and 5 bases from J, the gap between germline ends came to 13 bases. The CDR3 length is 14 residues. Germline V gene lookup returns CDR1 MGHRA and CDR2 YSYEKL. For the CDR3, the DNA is TGCGCCAGCAGCCAGGGACTCCCGGGGACTGAAGCTTTCTTT. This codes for CASSQGLPGTEAFF.

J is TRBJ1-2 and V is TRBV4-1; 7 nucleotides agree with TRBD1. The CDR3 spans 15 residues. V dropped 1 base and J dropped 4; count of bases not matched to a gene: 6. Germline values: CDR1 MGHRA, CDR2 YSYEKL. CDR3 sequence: CASSQAGGGGYGYTF. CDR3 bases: TGCGCCAGCAGCCAAGCGGGAGGGGGCGGCTATGGCTACACCTTC.

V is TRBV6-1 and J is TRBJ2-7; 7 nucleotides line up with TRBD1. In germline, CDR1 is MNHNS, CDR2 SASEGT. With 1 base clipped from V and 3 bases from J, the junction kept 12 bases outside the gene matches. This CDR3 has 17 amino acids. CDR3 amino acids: CASSEVVRKTGSYEQYF. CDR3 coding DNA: TGTGCCAGCAGTGAAGTAGTACGGAAGACAGGGAGCTACGAGCAGTACTTC.

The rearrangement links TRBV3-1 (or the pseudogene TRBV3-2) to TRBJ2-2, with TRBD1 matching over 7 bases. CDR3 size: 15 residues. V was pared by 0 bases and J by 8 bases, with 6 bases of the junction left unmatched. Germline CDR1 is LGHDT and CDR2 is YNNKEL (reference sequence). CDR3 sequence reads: CASSQEGQSGGELFF. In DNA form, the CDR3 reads TGTGCCAGCAGCCAAGAGGGACAGAGTGGGGGGGAGCTGTTTTTT.

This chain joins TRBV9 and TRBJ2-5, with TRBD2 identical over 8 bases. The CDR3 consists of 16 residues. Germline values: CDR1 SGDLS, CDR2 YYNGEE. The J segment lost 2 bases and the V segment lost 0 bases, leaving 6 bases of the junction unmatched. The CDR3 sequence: CASSVGVSGVQETQYF. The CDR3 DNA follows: TGTGCCAGCAGCGTAGGTGTTAGCGGGGTGCAAGAGACCCAGTACTTC.

Here the CDR3 reads CASSQVLDYNEQFF. The CDR3 DNA is TGTGCCAGCAGCCAAGTTCTAGACTACAATGAGCAGTTCTTC. This chain joins TRBV14 and TRBJ2-1; D remains unclear. Germline V gene sequence: CDR1 SGHDN, CDR2 FVKESK. The CDR3 is made up of 14 amino acids. Trimming took off 1 base at V and 3 bases at J, with 7 bases between the two ends.